Listed below are T cell receptor beta chains from one sample, sequenced in a study of radiation and T cells in renal cell carcinoma. TCRdb's copy holds only in-frame clones and misses some; the assay was immunoSEQ multiplex PCR. This table has about 130,000 clones, more than 75% appearing once. Sequenced material: blood, taken from a patient whose treatment included radiotherapy and nephrectomy. All receptors come from an older woman with renal cell carcinoma. The CDR3 runs from the conserved cysteine through the conserved F or W. D genes are given only for firm matches. The listing skips clone size in some rows; elsewhere it reads once, few, many or a size class.

J gene	CDR3 length	clone size	D gene	V gene	CDR3 protein	CDR3 DNA
TRBJ1-1	15	NA	NA	TRBV7-6	CASSFPTGGSTEAFF	TGTGCCAGCAGCTTTCCCACGGGGGGAAGCACTGAAGCTTTCTTT
TRBJ1-4	14	NA	NA	TRBV9	CASSVQATNEKLFF	TGTGCCAGCAGCGTACAGGCAACTAATGAAAAACTGTTTTTT
TRBJ2-7	16	NA	TRBD2	TRBV7-2	CASSLARAGGTYEQYF	TGTGCCAGCAGCTTAGCGCGAGCGGGGGGAACCTACGAGCAGTACTTC
TRBJ1-3	16	NA	TRBD1	TRBV9	CASSVAQGISGNTIYF	TGTGCCAGCAGCGTAGCACAGGGGATCTCTGGAAACACCATATATTTT
TRBJ1-1	15	NA	NA	TRBV4-2	CASSQVGMLNTEAFF	TGTGCCAGCAGCCAAGTAGGGATGCTGAACACTGAAGCTTTCTTT
TRBJ2-3	15	NA	TRBD1	TRBV28	CASSLWGQGTDTQYF	TGTGCCAGCAGTTTATGGGGACAGGGTACAGATACGCAGTATTTT
TRBJ1-2	16	NA	TRBD1	TRBV19	CASSASGTGLNYGYTF	TGTGCCAGTAGTGCATCCGGGACAGGGCTTAACTATGGCTACACCTTC
TRBJ1-2	13	NA	NA	TRBV5-6	CASSLVAGVGYTF	TGTGCCAGCAGCTTGGTGGCAGGCGTTGGTTACACCTTC
TRBJ2-7	14	once	NA	TRBV9	CASSVGPRDYEQYF	TGTGCCAGCAGCGTAGGCCCCCGGGACTACGAGCAGTACTTC
TRBJ1-3	17	NA	TRBD1	TRBV10-3	CAIRSPDRGASGNTIYF	TGTGCCATCAGGTCCCCGGACAGGGGCGCCTCTGGAAACACCATATATTTT
TRBJ2-1	16	NA	NA	TRBV25-1	CASSDPRPNRYNEQFF	TGTGCCAGCAGTGACCCTCGTCCTAACCGCTACAATGAGCAGTTCTTC
TRBJ1-2	11	NA	NA	TRBV7-2	CASSLDGGYTF	TGTGCCAGCAGCTTAGATGGCGGCTACACCTTC
TRBJ1-2	13	NA	NA	TRBV28	CASSLYRRGGYTF	TGTGCCAGCAGTTTATACCGTCGTGGGGGCTACACCTTC
TRBJ1-1	11	NA	NA	TRBV10-3	CAISELGEAFF	TGTGCCATCAGTGAGTTGGGTGAAGCTTTCTTT
TRBJ1-1	14	NA	NA	TRBV5-1	CASSVGEGRTEAFF	TGCGCCAGCAGCGTCGGGGAAGGAAGAACTGAAGCTTTCTTT
TRBJ2-7	13	NA	NA	TRBV27	CASRTTVIDEQYF	TGTGCCAGCAGAACGACAGTTATCGACGAGCAGTACTTC
TRBJ2-3	16	NA	TRBD2	TRBV19	CASSMRGATSTDTQYF	TGTGCCAGTAGTATGCGGGGGGCTACTAGCACAGATACGCAGTATTTT
TRBJ1-5	13	NA	NA	TRBV11-2	CASSLAGDQPQHF	TGTGCCAGCAGCTTAGCAGGGGACCAGCCCCAGCATTTT
TRBJ1-1	15	NA	NA	TRBV2	CASKYRAQPNTEAFF	TGTGCCAGCAAGTACAGGGCCCAACCGAACACTGAAGCTTTCTTT
TRBJ2-7	15	NA	NA	TRBV29-1	CSVEALWGGVYEQYF	TGCAGCGTTGAAGCCTTGTGGGGGGGCGTCTACGAGCAGTACTTC
TRBJ1-2	14	NA	TRBD1	TRBV5-1	CASRSGQGVYGYTF	TGCGCCAGCAGATCGGGACAGGGGGTTTACGGCTACACCTTC
TRBJ2-7	17	NA	TRBD1	TRBV19	CASSLPRDRGAGYEQYF	TGTGCCAGTAGTTTGCCCCGGGACAGGGGTGCAGGATACGAGCAGTACTTC
TRBJ1-5	12	few	NA	TRBV2	CASRGAGQPQHF	TGTGCCAGCAGGGGGGCAGGGCAGCCCCAGCATTTT
TRBJ2-1	13	NA	NA	TRBV7-2	CASSLVLINEQFF	TGTGCCAGCAGCTTAGTGTTGATTAATGAGCAGTTCTTC
TRBJ1-1	14	NA	TRBD1	TRBV19	CASTRQGAPTEAFF	TGTGCCAGTACCAGACAGGGGGCCCCGACTGAAGCTTTCTTT
TRBJ1-2	15	few	NA	TRBV19	CASSMGGDLYYGYTF	TGTGCCAGTAGTATGGGAGGGGACTTATACTATGGCTACACCTTC
TRBJ2-4	14	NA	NA	TRBV5-4	CASSLGQNKNIQYF	TGTGCCAGCAGCTTGGGACAGAACAAAAACATTCAGTACTTC
TRBJ2-5	18	NA	TRBD2	TRBV27	CASSLLPSGGPLQETQYF	TGTGCCAGCAGTTTGTTGCCTAGCGGGGGACCGCTCCAAGAGACCCAGTACTTC
TRBJ1-1	15	NA	NA	TRBV15	CATSTLRGRGTEAFF	TGTGCCACCAGCACCCTACGGGGGCGGGGCACTGAAGCTTTCTTT
TRBJ2-5	15	NA	TRBD1	TRBV29-1	CSVQGRTGGLETQYF	TGCAGCGTTCAGGGACGGACAGGCGGTTTGGAGACCCAGTACTTC
TRBJ1-6	15	NA	TRBD1	TRBV5-6	CASSFQGAGNSPLHF	TGTGCCAGCAGCTTCCAGGGGGCGGGCAATTCACCCCTCCACTTT
TRBJ2-3	15	NA	TRBD2	TRBV28	CASSGASGFTDTQYF	TGTGCCAGCAGTGGGGCTAGCGGGTTCACAGATACGCAGTATTTT
TRBJ1-5	14	NA	NA	TRBV30	CAWSVTARGQPQHF	TGTGCCTGGAGTGTAACGGCCCGTGGTCAGCCCCAGCATTTT
TRBJ1-5	16	NA	NA	TRBV19	CASSRLYRDSNQPQHF	TGTGCCAGTAGTAGACTATACAGGGATAGCAATCAGCCCCAGCATTTT
TRBJ2-1	16	NA	NA	TRBV7-9	CASSLGGTEPSNEQFF	TGTGCCAGCAGCTTAGGGGGGACCGAGCCAAGCAATGAGCAGTTCTTC
TRBJ2-5	15	NA	NA	TRBV6-5	CASSPIDRDKETQYF	TGTGCCAGCAGTCCGATTGACCGGGACAAAGAGACCCAGTACTTC
TRBJ2-1	14	few	NA	TRBV2	CASSVRGFYNEQFF	TGTGCCAGCAGTGTCCGGGGGTTCTACAATGAGCAGTTCTTC
TRBJ1-1	14	NA	NA	TRBV7-8	CASSLGTSNTEAFF	TGTGCCAGCAGCCTGGGGACGTCGAACACTGAAGCTTTCTTT
TRBJ2-5	14	NA	NA	TRBV6-6	CASSTGKKRETQYF	TGTGCCAGCAGTACGGGCAAAAAAAGAGAGACCCAGTACTTC
TRBJ1-2	15	NA	TRBD1	TRBV27	CASRPGTGGDYGYTF	TGTGCCAGCAGGCCCGGGACAGGGGGCGACTATGGCTACACCTTC
TRBJ2-2	17	NA	NA	TRBV27	CASSHAGVGPNTGELFF	TGTGCCAGCAGCCATGCTGGGGTGGGACCGAACACCGGGGAGCTGTTTTTT
TRBJ2-2	17	NA	NA	TRBV4-1	CASSQVRRGQATGELFF	TGCGCCAGCAGCCAAGTGAGGAGGGGGCAGGCCACCGGGGAGCTGTTTTTT
TRBJ1-6	13	NA	NA	TRBV5-4	CASSFLRRSPLHF	TGTGCCAGCAGCTTTTTGCGCCGTTCACCCCTCCACTTT
TRBJ2-5	12	once	NA	TRBV29-1	CSARGLQETQYF	TGCAGCGCCCGGGGACTCCAAGAGACCCAGTACTTC
TRBJ1-1	16	NA	NA	TRBV4-2	CASSQDFGRMNTEAFF	TGTGCCAGCAGCCAAGATTTCGGGCGTATGAACACTGAAGCTTTCTTT
TRBJ1-5	13	once	NA	TRBV19	CASSTWTVQPQHF	TGTGCCAGTAGTACCTGGACAGTCCAGCCCCAGCATTTT
TRBJ2-5	15	NA	TRBD1	TRBV5-4	CASSSMDRAWETQYF	TGTGCCAGCAGCTCTATGGACAGGGCCTGGGAGACCCAGTACTTC
TRBJ1-1	14	NA	TRBD1	TRBV6-5	CAISQGAGLSEAFF	TGTGCCATCAGCCAGGGGGCGGGCTTGTCTGAAGCTTTCTTT
TRBJ2-2	18	NA	TRBD1	TRBV11-2	CASSLGPEQGYFAGELFF	TGTGCCAGCAGCTTAGGCCCGGAACAGGGGTATTTTGCCGGGGAGCTGTTTTTT
TRBJ2-1	15	NA	NA	TRBV14	CASSGQVPLSTKQFF	TGTGCCAGCAGCGGGCAGGTTCCGTTAAGCACGAAGCAGTTCTTC
TRBJ1-6	18	NA	TRBD1	TRBV9	CASSVGTGQATNNSPLHF	TGTGCCAGCAGCGTAGGGACCGGACAGGCCACAAATAATTCACCCCTCCACTTT
TRBJ1-2	15	NA	TRBD1	TRBV30	CAWSLETGPGYGYTF	TGTGCCTGGAGTTTAGAGACAGGGCCTGGCTATGGCTACACCTTC
TRBJ2-6	18	NA	NA	TRBV30	CAWSVIGTRSSGANVLTF	TGTGCCTGGAGTGTTATCGGGACACGGAGCTCTGGGGCCAACGTCCTGACTTTC
TRBJ2-5	13	NA	NA	TRBV9	CASSVGVGETQYF	TGTGCCAGCAGCGTAGGGGTTGGGGAGACCCAGTACTTC
TRBJ2-3	16	NA	NA	TRBV18	CASSPLGQGNADTQYF	TGTGCCAGCTCACCACTTGGGCAGGGGAACGCAGATACGCAGTATTTT